What follows describes a single T cell receptor (beta chain). No antigen is known for it. Germline CDR1 SGHNT, CDR2 YENEEA. This CDR3 has 16 residues. Losses at the gene ends were 5 bases for V and 2 bases for J; bases not matched to a gene: 8. The assay was immunoSEQ multiplex PCR, and TCRdb's table has in-frame clones only and misses some. Of approximately 50,000 clones in the sample, around three quarters were seen once. This sample was taken from a study of early stage breast cancer tumors. Looking at the study overall: Of around 15 invasive breast tumors, around 13 were hormone receptor-positive, HER2-negative.

Study conclusions and caveats: Compared with adjacent normal breast tissue, tumors showed roughly 2.5-fold greater T cell density and higher clonality. In most of the 16 patients, blood comparison separated tumor from normal breast.

The chain is built from TRBV11-3 and TRBJ2-2; TRBD2 matches at 7 bases. This sequence originates from a person aged 25 to 45 with breast cancer. Source material: blood. The CDR3 nucleotides read TGTGCCAGCAGCATACAGAGAGCGGGAAACACCGGGGAGCTGTTTTTT. As protein: CASSIQRAGNTGELFF.